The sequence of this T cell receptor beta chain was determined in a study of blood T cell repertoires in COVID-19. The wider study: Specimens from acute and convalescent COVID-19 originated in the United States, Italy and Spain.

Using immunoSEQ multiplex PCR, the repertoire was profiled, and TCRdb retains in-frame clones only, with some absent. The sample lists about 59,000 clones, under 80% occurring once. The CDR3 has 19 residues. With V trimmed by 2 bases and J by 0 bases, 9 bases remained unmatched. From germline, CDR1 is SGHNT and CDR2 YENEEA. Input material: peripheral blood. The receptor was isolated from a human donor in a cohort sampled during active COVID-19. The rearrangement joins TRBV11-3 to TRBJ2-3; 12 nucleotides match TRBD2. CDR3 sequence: CASSLRTTSGGSSTDTQYF. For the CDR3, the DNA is TGTGCCAGCAGCTTACGAACGACTAGCGGGGGATCTAGCACAGATACGCAGTATTTT.